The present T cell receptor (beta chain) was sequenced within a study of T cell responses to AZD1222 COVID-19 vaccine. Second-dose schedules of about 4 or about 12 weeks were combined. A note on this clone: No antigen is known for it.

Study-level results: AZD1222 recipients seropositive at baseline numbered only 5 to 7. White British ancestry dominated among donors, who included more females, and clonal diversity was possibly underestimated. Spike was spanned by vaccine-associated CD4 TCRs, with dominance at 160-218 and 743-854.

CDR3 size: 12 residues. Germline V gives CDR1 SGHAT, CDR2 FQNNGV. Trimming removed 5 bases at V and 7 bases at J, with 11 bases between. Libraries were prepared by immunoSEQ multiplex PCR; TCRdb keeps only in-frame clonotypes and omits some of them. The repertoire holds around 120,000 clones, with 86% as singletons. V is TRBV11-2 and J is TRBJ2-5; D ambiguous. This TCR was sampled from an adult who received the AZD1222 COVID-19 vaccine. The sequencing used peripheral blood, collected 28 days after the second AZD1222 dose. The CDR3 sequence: CASSPSSGTQYF. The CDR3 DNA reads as TGTGCCAGCAGCCCAAGCTCCGGGACCCAGTACTTC.